Sequencing of this T cell receptor (beta chain) was carried out in a study of blood T cell repertoires in COVID-19. Across the study: The samples span acute and convalescent COVID-19 from the United States, Italy and Spain.

Trimming took off 5 bases at V and 7 bases at J, with 21 bases between the two ends. Germline CDR1 and CDR2: MNHEY and SVGEGT. This CDR3 comprises 16 residues. In the study's own analysis: From reference gene primer amplification, estimates of nucleated cell counts were derived. TCRdb's copy holds only in-frame clones and misses some; the assay was immunoSEQ multiplex PCR. The V and J calls and clone size come from that table; D and trimming were worked out from the DNA. Of 55,000 to 65,000 clones in the sample, 70% to 85% were seen once. The sequenced material came from peripheral blood. This clonotype was sampled from a man aged 55 to 70 with acute or convalescent COVID-19. The chain recombines TRBV6-2 or TRBV6-3 with TRBJ1-5, with D possibly being TRBD1 (6 bases). The CDR3 here is CASSPHRRGTRQPQHF. In nucleotides, the CDR3 is TGTGCCAGCAGTCCGCACCGGAGGGGGACTAGGCAGCCCCAGCATTTT.